This T cell receptor beta chain is from a study of CD8+ T cells in alopecia areata. Turning to the study itself: Treatment with tofacitinib (6 to 18 months) was followed by 6 months off drug.

After isolation, RNA underwent reverse transcription to generate cDNA as the sequencing template. The data were produced by immunoSEQ multiplex PCR, yet TCRdb's version contains in-frame clones alone and is incomplete. The top ten hold less than 5.5% of the sample, which has some 120,000 clones, approximately 58% seen once. Trimming removed 4 bases at V and 11 bases at J, with 12 bases between. The CDR3 spans 11 residues. Germline V CDR1 and CDR2: DFQATT, SNEGSKA (reference sequence). J is TRBJ2-1 and V is TRBV20-1; tentative D call: TRBD2 (5 bases). This receptor was obtained from a human donor with alopecia areata. Sequencing used CD4+ T cells sorted from blood, obtained at week 0. CDR3 DNA: TGCAGTGCTAAGCAGCGGTATAAGCAGTTCTTC. It codes for CSAKQRYKQFF.